These 20 T cell receptor beta chains were all obtained from the same sample, sequenced in a study of T-cell reconstitution after alpha-beta-depleted transplantation in children. Unique molecular identifiers were incorporated when the TCRbeta library was constructed. From the PCR reads, TCRdb called clonotypes with MiXCR, one entry per CDR3 protein. The data show 700,000 to 950,000 distinct CDR3 sequences, under 20% seen once. Here the sequenced sample was PBMCs, mostly from graft donor cells, taken 360 days after TCRalphabeta/CD19-depleted stem cell transplant. The receptors come from a male patient between 10 and 17 years old who had a stem cell transplant for acute lymphoblastic leukemia, so the T cells may come from the graft donor.

J is TRBJ1-1 and V is TRBV7-8; 9 bases align to TRBD1. The CDR3 loop spans 16 amino acids. CDR1 and CDR2 from the germline V gene are SGHVS and FQNEAQ. J was trimmed by 4 bases and V by 2 bases; bases with no gene match: 8. CDR3 in amino acids: CASSLRGQGLRTEAFF. DNA of the CDR3: TGTGCCAGCAGCTTAAGGGGACAGGGACTTCGCACTGAAGCTTTCTTT.

The chain has TRBV6-5 and TRBJ1-5, with D uncertain. The CDR3 sequence is 14 residues long. Germline CDR1 MNHEY, CDR2 SVGAGI. V was cut by 2 bases and J by 6 bases, with 11 bases left in between. The CDR3 DNA sequence: TGTGCCAGCAGTTACGCTAGTAGAGGTCAGCCCCAGCATTTT. It codes for CASSYASRGQPQHF.

This clonotype was picked up many times. The genes are TRBV20-1 and TRBJ2-3; TRBD2 is a possible D gene (6 bases). The V gene's germline CDR1 is DFQATT and CDR2 SNEGSKA (reference sequence). The CDR3 has 13 residues. With 2 bases removed from V and 3 bases from J, the gap between germline ends came to 9 bases. CDR3 bases: TGCAGTGCTAGATCAAGCGGGACAGATACGCAGTATTTT. Translation: CSARSSGTDTQYF.

This clonotype was found a few times. V gene TRBV2 combines with J gene TRBJ2-7; D unresolved. Trimming stripped 8 bases from V and 6 bases from J, with 14 bases between. The CDR3 totals 12 residues. Germline lookup yields CDR1 SNHLY and CDR2 FYNNEI. The CDR3: CASSLWPLEQYF. The DNA of the CDR3 is TGTGCCAGCTCCCTTTGGCCGCTCGAGCAGTACTTC.

Ten or more counts support this clonotype. The CDR3 DNA reads as TGTGCCAGCAGCGCGGGACTAGCCCCCAGCACAGATACGCAGTATTTT. Translating gives CASSAGLAPSTDTQYF. The V and J genes are TRBV7-3 and TRBJ2-3; the match to TRBD2 covers 9 bases. The CDR3 is 16 residues long. CDR1 is SGHTA and CDR2 is FQGTGA in the germline V gene. V gave up 5 bases and J gave up 0 bases; unmatched junction bases: 6.

The sample holds a few counts of this clonotype. The CDR3 region is CATSDPTGPETQYF. The DNA for the CDR3 is TGTGCCACCAGTGATCCGACAGGTCCGGAGACCCAGTACTTC. The chain uses TRBV24-1 and TRBJ2-5, with D perhaps matching TRBD1 (6 bases). The CDR3 is 14 amino acids. Trimming left V 3 bases short and J 5 bases short, with 12 bases between. Germline V gene sequence: CDR1 KGHDR, CDR2 SFDVKD.

CDR3 sequence (DNA): TGTGCCAGCAGCCGAGGGAGGGGACTAGTTGAGCTGTTTTTT. Protein: CASSRGRGLVELFF. The chain has TRBV2 and TRBJ2-2; 8 bases are a match to TRBD2. V lost 6 bases and J lost 11; bases outside the gene matches: 11. CDR3 length: 14 residues. The V gene's germline CDR1 is SNHLY and CDR2 FYNNEI.

This clonotype showed up just a few times. The chain uses TRBV3-1 and TRBJ2-1; 10 nucleotides align to TRBD1. The V segment lost 5 bases and the J segment 8 bases; nucleotides outside the gene matches: 9. The CDR3 spans 15 residues. Per the germline V gene, CDR1 is LGHDT and CDR2 is YNNKEL (reference sequence). The CDR3 sequence is CASSRHADRGYEQFF. The CDR3 region has the DNA TGTGCCAGCAGCAGACACGCGGACAGGGGGTATGAGCAGTTCTTC.

This clonotype was seen a handful of times. The chain couples TRBV2 to TRBJ2-7; D may be TRBD2 (5 bases). Germline V gene lookup returns CDR1 SNHLY and CDR2 FYNNEI. V gave up 7 bases and J gave up 4 bases, with 20 bases separating them. This CDR3 contains 15 residues. As DNA, the CDR3 is TGTGCCAGCAATCCCTTAGTGGGAGAACTTTACGAGCAGTACTTC. Protein product: CASNPLVGELYEQYF.

The rearrangement joins TRBV5-1 to TRBJ1-6; D gene unclear. V dropped 4 bases and J dropped 0 bases, with 11 bases sitting between them. This CDR3 is built from 16 residues. Germline CDR1 reads SGHRS; CDR2 reads YFSETQ. The CDR3 DNA sequence: TGCGCCAGCAGCCCCGGACGGAGCTCCTATAATTCACCCCTCCACTTT. Translated, it gives CASSPGRSSYNSPLHF.

This clonotype was counted only a few times. This chain joins TRBV2 and TRBJ2-1; 7 nucleotides line up with TRBD2. Germline V gives CDR1 SNHLY, CDR2 FYNNEI. Trimming removed 8 bases from V and 0 bases from J; junction bases left unmatched: 7. There are 15 residues in the CDR3. The CDR3 DNA sequence: TGTGCCAGCGGGGGGGGGAATAGCTCCTACAATGAGCAGTTCTTC. Encoded protein: CASGGGNSSYNEQFF.

The chain uses TRBV6-5 and TRBJ2-3; D perhaps matches TRBD2 (6 bases). The CDR3 has 18 residues. The germline V gene encodes CDR1 MNHEY and CDR2 SVGAGI. V was shortened by 4 bases and J by 0 bases, with 20 bases between the two germline ends. This CDR3 reads CASSSLLILTSSTDTQYF. The CDR3, as DNA: TGTGCCAGCAGTTCCCTACTGATTCTGACTAGTAGCACAGATACGCAGTATTTT.

V is TRBV7-9 and J is TRBJ2-7; weak D call: TRBD1 (6 bases). The V gene lost 4 bases and the J gene lost 5 bases, with 15 bases spanning the gap. CDR1 is SEHNR, CDR2 FQNEAQ, per germline (reference sequence). This CDR3 has 14 residues. The CDR3 nucleotides are TGTGCCAGCAGCTCCGAGATAACAGGGAACGAGCAGTACTTC. It yields the protein CASSSEITGNEQYF.

A few counts support this clonotype. The chain is built from TRBV7-9 and TRBJ2-1; 7 bases align to TRBD1. This CDR3 has 13 amino acids. V lost 8 bases to trimming and J lost 12 bases; unmatched junction nucleotides: 13. The germline V gene encodes CDR1 SEHNR and CDR2 FQNEAQ (reference sequence). CDR3 DNA sequence: TGTGCCAGCTCAGACAGGGCTGAAGTAGGGCAGTTCTTC. It yields the protein CASSDRAEVGQFF. The full variable domain, in which reference TRBV7-9 and TRBJ2-1 provide the parts outside the CDR3, is DTGVSQNPRHKITKRGQNVTFRCDPISEHNRLYWYRQTLGQGPEFLTYFQNEAQLEKSRLLSDRFSAERPKGSFSTLEIQRTEQGDSAMYLCASSDRAEVGQFFGPGTRLTVL.

This clonotype was counted at least ten times. The chain carries TRBV25-1 and TRBJ2-7; 7 nucleotides line up with TRBD2. Germline values: CDR1 MGHDK, CDR2 SYGVNS. The V and J ends lost 3 bases and 2 bases, in that order; junction bases with no gene match: 1. This CDR3 comprises 13 residues. CDR3 residues: CASSEGGAYEQYF. The DNA of the CDR3 is TGTGCCAGCAGTGAGGGGGGGGCCTACGAGCAGTACTTC.

This clonotype appeared many times. V usage is TRBV12-3 or TRBV12-4 and J usage is TRBJ1-1; TRBD1 is a possible D gene (5 bases). CDR3 size: 17 residues. V was clipped by 7 bases and J by 4 bases, with 25 bases between them. The CDR3 protein is CASNDEGTDVISTEAFF. CDR3 in DNA: TGTGCCAGCAACGACGAAGGGACCGACGTAATCTCCACTGAAGCTTTCTTT.

The V call is TRBV29-1, the J call TRBJ2-7; 10 bases align to TRBD2. Germline V CDR1 and CDR2: SQVTM, ANQGSEA. The CDR3 is 14 residues long. This CDR3 is CSVYRAGGAGEQYF. In nucleotides, the CDR3 is TGCAGTGTCTACAGAGCGGGAGGGGCTGGCGAGCAGTACTTC.

V is TRBV19 and J is TRBJ1-5; 11 positions match TRBD1. The trim removed 6 bases at V and 4 bases at J, leaving 5 bases unmatched. CDR1 and CDR2 from the germline V gene are LNHDA and SQIVND (reference sequence). The CDR3 is 15 amino acids. CDR3 loop: CASSRDRGRNQPQHF. The CDR3 DNA reads TGTGCCAGTAGCCGGGACAGGGGGAGGAATCAGCCCCAGCATTTT.

This clonotype was counted at least ten times. V and J are TRBV5-1 and TRBJ2-7; 7 nucleotides match TRBD1. CDR3 length: 15 amino acids. Germline V gene lookup returns CDR1 SGHRS and CDR2 YFSETQ. J was trimmed by 0 bases and V by 5 bases; bases with no gene match: 8. CDR3 bases: TGCGCCAGCAGTTTCGGGACAGTTAGCTCCTACGAGCAGTACTTC. Translating it yields CASSFGTVSSYEQYF.

This chain joins TRBV9 and TRBJ1-1; TRBD1 is a possible D gene (5 bases). Germline V gene sequence: CDR1 SGDLS, CDR2 YYNGEE. Trimming removed 2 bases from V and 4 bases from J, with 12 bases in between. The CDR3 runs 14 residues. CDR3 coding DNA: TGTGCCAGCAGCGTCGACAGTGGGAGCACTGAAGCTTTCTTT. Translating it yields CASSVDSGSTEAFF.